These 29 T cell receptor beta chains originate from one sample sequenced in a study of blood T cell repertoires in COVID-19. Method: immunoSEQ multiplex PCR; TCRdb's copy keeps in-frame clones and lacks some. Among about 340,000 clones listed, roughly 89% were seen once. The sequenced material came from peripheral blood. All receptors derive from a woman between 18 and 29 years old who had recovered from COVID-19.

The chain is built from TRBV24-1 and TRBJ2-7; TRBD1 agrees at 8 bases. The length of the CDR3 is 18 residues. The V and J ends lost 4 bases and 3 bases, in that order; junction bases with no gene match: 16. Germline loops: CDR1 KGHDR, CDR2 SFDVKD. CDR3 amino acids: CATSDPDRVTWSHYEQYV. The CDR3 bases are TGTGCCACCAGTGACCCGGACAGGGTGACTTGGTCCCACTACGAGCAGTACGTC.

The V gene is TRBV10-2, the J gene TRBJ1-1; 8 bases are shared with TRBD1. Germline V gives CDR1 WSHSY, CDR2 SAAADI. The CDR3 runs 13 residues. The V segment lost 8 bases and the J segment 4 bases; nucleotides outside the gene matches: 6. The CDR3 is CASSGGGGTEAFF. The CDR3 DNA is TGCGCCAGCTCAGGGGGCGGAGGCACTGAAGCTTTCTTT.

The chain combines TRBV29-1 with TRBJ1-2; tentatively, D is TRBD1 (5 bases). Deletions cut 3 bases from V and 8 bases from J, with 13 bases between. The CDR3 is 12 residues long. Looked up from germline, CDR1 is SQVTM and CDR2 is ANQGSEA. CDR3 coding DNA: TGCAGCGTTGACCCCCCAGGGATGGGCTACACCTTC. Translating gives CSVDPPGMGYTF.

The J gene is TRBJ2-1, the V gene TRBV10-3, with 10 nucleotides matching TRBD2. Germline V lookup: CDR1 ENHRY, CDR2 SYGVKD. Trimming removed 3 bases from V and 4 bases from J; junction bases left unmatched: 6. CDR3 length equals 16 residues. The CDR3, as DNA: TGTGCCATCAGTGACGGAGCGGGAGGGCTTTACAATGAGCAGTTCTTC. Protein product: CAISDGAGGLYNEQFF.

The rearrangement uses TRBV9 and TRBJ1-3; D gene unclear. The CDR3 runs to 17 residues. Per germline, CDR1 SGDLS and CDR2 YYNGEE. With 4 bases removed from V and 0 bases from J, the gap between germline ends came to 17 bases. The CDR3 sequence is CASSSTGSTSSGNTIYF. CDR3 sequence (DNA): TGTGCCAGCAGCTCGACTGGGAGCACTAGCTCTGGAAACACCATATATTTT.

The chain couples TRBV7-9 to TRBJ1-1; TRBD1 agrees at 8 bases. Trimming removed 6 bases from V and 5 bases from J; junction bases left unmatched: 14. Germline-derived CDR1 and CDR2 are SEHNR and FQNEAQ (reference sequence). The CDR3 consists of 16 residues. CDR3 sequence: CASSTTGAAGGTEAFF. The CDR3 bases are TGTGCCAGCAGTACGACAGGGGCCGCCGGGGGAACTGAAGCTTTCTTT. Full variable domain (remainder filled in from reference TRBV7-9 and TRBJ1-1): DTGVSQNPRHKITKRGQNVTFRCDPISEHNRLYWYRQTLGQGPEFLTYFQNEAQLEKSRLLSDRFSAERPKGSFSTLEIQRTEQGDSAMYLCASSTTGAAGGTEAFFGQGTRLTVV.

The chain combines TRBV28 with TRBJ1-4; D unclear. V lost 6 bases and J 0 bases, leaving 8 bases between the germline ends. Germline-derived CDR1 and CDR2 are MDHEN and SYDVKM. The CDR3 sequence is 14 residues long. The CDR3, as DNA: TGTGCCAGCAGCAACATACCAACTAATGAAAAACTGTTTTTT. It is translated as CASSNIPTNEKLFF.

CDR3 in DNA: TGCAGCGTTGGGGAAAGGGGTATTACTGAAGCTTTCTTT. Protein: CSVGERGITEAFF. The chain uses TRBV29-1 and TRBJ1-1; D is possibly TRBD1 (5 bases). The V end lost 4 bases, the J end lost 5 bases, and 14 bases lay between the germline ends. Per germline, CDR1 SQVTM and CDR2 ANQGSEA. The length of the CDR3 is 13 residues. The complete variable domain, with remaining parts taken from reference TRBV29-1 and TRBJ1-1, reads SAVISQKPSRDICQRGTSLTIQCQVDSQVTMMFWYRQQPGQSLTLIATANQGSEATYESGFVIDKFPISRPNLTFSTLTVSNMSPEDSSIYLCSVGERGITEAFFGQGTRLTVV.

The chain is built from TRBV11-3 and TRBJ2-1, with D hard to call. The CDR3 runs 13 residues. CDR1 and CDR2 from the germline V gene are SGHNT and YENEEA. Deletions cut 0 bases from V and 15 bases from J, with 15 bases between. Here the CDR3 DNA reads TGTGCCAGCAGCTTAGATCCACTATCAATGCCGTTCTTC. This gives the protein CASSLDPLSMPFF.

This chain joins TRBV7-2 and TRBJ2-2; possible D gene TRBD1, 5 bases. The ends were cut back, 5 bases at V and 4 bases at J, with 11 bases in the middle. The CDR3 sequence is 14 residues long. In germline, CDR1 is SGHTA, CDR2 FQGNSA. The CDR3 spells CASSLQTVTGELFF. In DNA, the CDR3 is TGTGCCAGCAGCCTTCAGACAGTCACCGGGGAGCTGTTTTTT.

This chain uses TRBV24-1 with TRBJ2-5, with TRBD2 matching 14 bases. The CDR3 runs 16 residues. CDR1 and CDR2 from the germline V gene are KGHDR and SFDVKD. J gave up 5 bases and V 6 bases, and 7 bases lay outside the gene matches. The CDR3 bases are TGTGCCACCAGTACGGGACTAGCGGGAGAATGGGAGACCCAGTACTTC. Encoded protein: CATSTGLAGEWETQYF.

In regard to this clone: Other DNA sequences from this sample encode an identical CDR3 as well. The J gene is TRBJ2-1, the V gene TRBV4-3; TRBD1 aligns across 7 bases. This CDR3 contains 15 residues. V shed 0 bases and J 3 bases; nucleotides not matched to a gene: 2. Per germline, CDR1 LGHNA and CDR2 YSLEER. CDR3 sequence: CASSQEAGGYNEQFF. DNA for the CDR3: TGCGCCAGCAGCCAAGAGGCAGGGGGCTACAATGAGCAGTTCTTC.

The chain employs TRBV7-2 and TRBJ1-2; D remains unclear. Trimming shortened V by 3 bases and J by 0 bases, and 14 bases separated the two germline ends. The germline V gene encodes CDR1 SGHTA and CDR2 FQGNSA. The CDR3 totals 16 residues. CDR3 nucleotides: TGTGCCAGCAGCTTCCCCTCGACGGAGGCTAACTATGGCTACACCTTC. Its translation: CASSFPSTEANYGYTF.

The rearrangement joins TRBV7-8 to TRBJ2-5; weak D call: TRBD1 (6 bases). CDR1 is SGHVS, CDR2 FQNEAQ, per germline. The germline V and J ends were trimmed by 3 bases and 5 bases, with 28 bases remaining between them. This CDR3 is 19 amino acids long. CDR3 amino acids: CASSFLPQGITEARETQYF. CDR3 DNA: TGTGCCAGCAGCTTTCTCCCACAGGGCATAACTGAAGCCAGGGAGACCCAGTACTTC.

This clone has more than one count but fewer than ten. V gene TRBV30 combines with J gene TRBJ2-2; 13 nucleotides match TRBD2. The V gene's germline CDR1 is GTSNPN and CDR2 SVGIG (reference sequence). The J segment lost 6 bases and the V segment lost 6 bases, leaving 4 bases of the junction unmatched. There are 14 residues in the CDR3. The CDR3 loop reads CACGLAGVAGELFF. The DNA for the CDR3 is TGTGCCTGCGGACTAGCGGGAGTGGCCGGGGAGCTGTTTTTT.

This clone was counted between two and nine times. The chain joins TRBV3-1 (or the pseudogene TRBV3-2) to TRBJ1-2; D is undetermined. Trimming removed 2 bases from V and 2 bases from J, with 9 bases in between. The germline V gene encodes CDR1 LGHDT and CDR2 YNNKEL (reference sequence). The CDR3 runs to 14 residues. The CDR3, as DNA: TGTGCCAGCAGCCAAACCGAGGCCAACTATGGCTACACCTTC. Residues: CASSQTEANYGYTF.

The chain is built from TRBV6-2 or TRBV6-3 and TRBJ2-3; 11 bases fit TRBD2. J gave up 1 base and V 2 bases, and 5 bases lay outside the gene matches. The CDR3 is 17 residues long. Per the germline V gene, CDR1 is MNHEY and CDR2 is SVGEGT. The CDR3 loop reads CASSYLGTSGRTDTQYF. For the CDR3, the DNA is TGTGCCAGCAGTTACCTCGGGACTAGCGGACGCACAGATACGCAGTATTTT.

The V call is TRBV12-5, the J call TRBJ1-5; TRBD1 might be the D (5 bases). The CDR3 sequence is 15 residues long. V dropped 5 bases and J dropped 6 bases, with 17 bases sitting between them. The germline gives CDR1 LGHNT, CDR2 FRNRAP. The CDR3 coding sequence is TGTGCTAGTGGTGCTCCTTCTCGGGGGGGTCAGCCCCAGCATTTT. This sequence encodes CASGAPSRGGQPQHF. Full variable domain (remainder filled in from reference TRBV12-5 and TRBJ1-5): DARVTQTPRHKVTEMGQEVTMRCQPILGHNTVFWYRQTMMQGLELLAYFRNRAPLDDSGMPKDRFSAEMPDATLATLKIQPSEPRDSAVYFCASGAPSRGGQPQHFGDGTRLSIL.

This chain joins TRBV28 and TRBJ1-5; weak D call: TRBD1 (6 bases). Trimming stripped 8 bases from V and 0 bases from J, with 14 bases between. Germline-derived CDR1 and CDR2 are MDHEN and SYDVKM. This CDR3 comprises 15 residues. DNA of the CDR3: TGTGCCAGCGGCTCCCAGGGGTATAGCAATCAGCCCCAGCATTTT. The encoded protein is CASGSQGYSNQPQHF.

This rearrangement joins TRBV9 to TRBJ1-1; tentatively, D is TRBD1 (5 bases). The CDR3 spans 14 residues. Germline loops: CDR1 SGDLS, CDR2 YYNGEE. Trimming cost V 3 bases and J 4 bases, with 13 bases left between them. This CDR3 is CASSGRQSSTEAFF. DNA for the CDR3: TGTGCCAGCAGCGGCCGACAGAGCTCCACTGAAGCTTTCTTT.

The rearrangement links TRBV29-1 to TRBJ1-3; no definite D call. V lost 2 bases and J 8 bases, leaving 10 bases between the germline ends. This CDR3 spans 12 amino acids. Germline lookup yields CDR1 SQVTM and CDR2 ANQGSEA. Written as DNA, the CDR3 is TGCAGCGTTGAAATATGGAGGGACACCATATATTTT. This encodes CSVEIWRDTIYF.

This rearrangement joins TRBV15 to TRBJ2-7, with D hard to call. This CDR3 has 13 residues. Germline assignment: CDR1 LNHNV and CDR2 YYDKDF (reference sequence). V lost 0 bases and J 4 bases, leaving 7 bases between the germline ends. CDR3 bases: TGTGCCACCAGCAGAGATACGAGATACGAGCAGTACGTC. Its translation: CATSRDTRYEQYV.

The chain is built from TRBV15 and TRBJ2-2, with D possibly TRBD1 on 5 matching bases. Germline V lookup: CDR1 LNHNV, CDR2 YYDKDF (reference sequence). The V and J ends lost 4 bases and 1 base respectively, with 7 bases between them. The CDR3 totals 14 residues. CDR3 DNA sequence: TGTGCCACCAGCACGACAGAGAACACCGGGGAGCTGTTTTTT. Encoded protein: CATSTTENTGELFF.

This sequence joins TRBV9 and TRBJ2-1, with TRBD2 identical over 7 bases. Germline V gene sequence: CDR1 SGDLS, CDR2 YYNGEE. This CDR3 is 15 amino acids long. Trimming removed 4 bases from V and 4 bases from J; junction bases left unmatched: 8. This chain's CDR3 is CASSLSGGGYNEQFF. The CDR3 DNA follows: TGTGCCAGCAGCCTCTCGGGCGGGGGTTACAATGAGCAGTTCTTC.

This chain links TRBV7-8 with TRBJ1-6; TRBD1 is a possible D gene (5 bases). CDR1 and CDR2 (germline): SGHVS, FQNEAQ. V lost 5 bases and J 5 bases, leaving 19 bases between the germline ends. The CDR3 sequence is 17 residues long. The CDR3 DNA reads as TGTGCCAGCAGCCCGAGGGGAGCGGGGTACGATAATTCACCCCTCCACTTT. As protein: CASSPRGAGYDNSPLHF.

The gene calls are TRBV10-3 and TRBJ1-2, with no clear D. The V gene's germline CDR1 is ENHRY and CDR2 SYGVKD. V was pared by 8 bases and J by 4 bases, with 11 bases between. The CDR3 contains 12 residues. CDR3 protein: CAILIGGYGYTF. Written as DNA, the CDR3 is TGTGCCATCCTGATCGGTGGCTATGGCTACACCTTC.

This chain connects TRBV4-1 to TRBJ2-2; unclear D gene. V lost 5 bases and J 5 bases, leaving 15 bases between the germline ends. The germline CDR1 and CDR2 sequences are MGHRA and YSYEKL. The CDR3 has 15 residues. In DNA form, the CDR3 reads TGCGCCAGCAGCATAAGTTGGTTCAGGACCGGGGAGCTGTTTTTT. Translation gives CASSISWFRTGELFF.

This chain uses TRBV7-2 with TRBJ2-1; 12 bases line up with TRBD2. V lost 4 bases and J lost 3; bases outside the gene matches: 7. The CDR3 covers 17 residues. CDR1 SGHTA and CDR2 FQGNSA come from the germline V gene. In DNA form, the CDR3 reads TGTGCCAGCAGCTCCAGACTAGCGGGAGTGAACTACAATGAGCAGTTCTTC. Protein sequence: CASSSRLAGVNYNEQFF.

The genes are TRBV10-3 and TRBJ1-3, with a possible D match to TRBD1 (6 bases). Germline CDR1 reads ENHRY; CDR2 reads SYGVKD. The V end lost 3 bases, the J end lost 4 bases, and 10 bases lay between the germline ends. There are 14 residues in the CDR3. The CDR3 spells CAISDQGLGNTIYF. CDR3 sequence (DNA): TGTGCCATCAGTGATCAGGGGCTCGGAAACACCATATATTTT.